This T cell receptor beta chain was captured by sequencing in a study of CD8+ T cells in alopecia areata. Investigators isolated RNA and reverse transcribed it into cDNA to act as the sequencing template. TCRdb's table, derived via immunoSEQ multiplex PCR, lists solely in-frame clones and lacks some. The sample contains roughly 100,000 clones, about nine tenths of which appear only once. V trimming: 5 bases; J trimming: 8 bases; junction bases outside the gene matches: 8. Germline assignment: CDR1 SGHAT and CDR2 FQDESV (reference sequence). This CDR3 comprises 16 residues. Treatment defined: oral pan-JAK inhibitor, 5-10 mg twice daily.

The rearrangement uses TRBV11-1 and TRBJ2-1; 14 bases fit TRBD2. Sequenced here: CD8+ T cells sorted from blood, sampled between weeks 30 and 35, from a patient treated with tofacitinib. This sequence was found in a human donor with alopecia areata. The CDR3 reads CASSRGLAGVQDEQFF. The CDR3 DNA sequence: TGTGCCAGCAGCCGGGGACTAGCGGGAGTTCAGGATGAGCAGTTCTTC. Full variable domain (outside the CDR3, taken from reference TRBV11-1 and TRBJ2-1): EAEVAQSPRYKITEKSQAVAFWCDPISGHATLYWYRQILGQGPELLVQFQDESVVDDSQLPKDRFSAERLKGVDSTLKIQPAELGDSAMYLCASSRGLAGVQDEQFFGPGTRLTVL.